These T cell receptor beta chains were read from a single sample in a study of shared clonotypes between healthy human individuals. The repertoire was sequenced with immunoSEQ multiplex PCR; TCRdb's copy has only in-frame clones and lacks some. The data hold roughly 1 million clones, with about 80% observed a single time. Sequenced sample: memory CD4+ T cells sorted from blood. These receptors all come from a man between 18 and 29 years old in good health. The CDR3 runs from the conserved cysteine through the conserved F or W. Each record gives: CDR3 length, clone size, J gene, D gene, V gene, CDR3 DNA, CDR3 protein. D genes are given only for firm matches. The listing skips clone size in some rows; elsewhere it reads once, few, many or a size class.

length: 14
size: -
J: TRBJ1-2
D: TRBD1
V: TRBV5-8
DNA: TGTGCCAGCAGCTTGGGGACAGGGGGTGTCGGCTACACCTTC
CDR3: CASSLGTGGVGYTF

length: 12
size: -
J: TRBJ1-5
D: -
V: TRBV5-6
DNA: TGTGCCAGCAGCTTGGTTAATCAGCCCCAGCATTTT
CDR3: CASSLVNQPQHF

length: 14
size: -
J: TRBJ2-5
D: -
V: TRBV2
DNA: TGTGCCAGCAGTGTAGAAGGGGCTGGGGAGACCCAGTACTTC
CDR3: CASSVEGAGETQYF

length: 15
size: few
J: TRBJ1-5
D: TRBD1
V: TRBV15
DNA: TGTGCCACCCGGACAGGGGGCGCAAGCAATCAGCCCCAGCATTTT
CDR3: CATRTGGASNQPQHF

length: 13
size: few
J: TRBJ2-3
D: -
V: TRBV5-1
DNA: TGCGCCAGCAGCTCCCAGGAGACAGATACGCAGTATTTT
CDR3: CASSSQETDTQYF

length: 16
size: -
J: TRBJ2-7
D: -
V: TRBV7-2
DNA: TGTGCCAGCAGCTTAGTGAGTGACAGCCGCTCCTACGAGCAGTACTTC
CDR3: CASSLVSDSRSYEQYF

length: 14
size: few
J: TRBJ2-1
D: -
V: TRBV10-1
DNA: TGCGCCAGCAGTGAGGTTCTCCGAGAGAATGAGCAGTTCTTC
CDR3: CASSEVLRENEQFF

length: 14
size: many
J: TRBJ1-6
D: -
V: TRBV7-8
DNA: TGTGCCAGCAGCTACGGACAGCGGATCTCACCCCTCCACTTT
CDR3: CASSYGQRISPLHF

length: 15
size: -
J: TRBJ1-1
D: -
V: TRBV5-1
DNA: TGCGCCAGCAGCTTGGAGGGCAGGGTGGAAACTGAAGCTTTCTTT
CDR3: CASSLEGRVETEAFF

length: 13
size: -
J: TRBJ1-2
D: -
V: TRBV2
DNA: TGTGCCAGCAGGGAAGCGGGGAGCTATGGCTACACCTTC
CDR3: CASREAGSYGYTF

length: 15
size: few
J: TRBJ2-3
D: -
V: TRBV11-2
DNA: TGTGCCAGCAGCTTAGATTCGGGAAACACAGATACGCAGTATTTT
CDR3: CASSLDSGNTDTQYF

length: 12
size: few
J: TRBJ1-1
D: -
V: TRBV7-9
DNA: TGTGCCAGCAGCTTAATGGGCGCTGAAGCTTTCTTT
CDR3: CASSLMGAEAFF

length: 16
size: -
J: TRBJ2-7
D: -
V: TRBV2
DNA: TGTGCCAGCAGTGAAGACCGGGTGCGGGCGGCCCGCGAGCAGTACTTC
CDR3: CASSEDRVRAAREQYF

length: 13
size: -
J: TRBJ2-7
D: TRBD2
V: TRBV5-1
DNA: TGCGCCAGCAGCCGCGGGAGCTCCTACGAGCAGTACTTC
CDR3: CASSRGSSYEQYF

length: 15
size: -
J: TRBJ2-5
D: TRBD1
V: TRBV7-9
DNA: TGTGCCAGCAGCGCACGGGACAGGGGCGAAGAGACCCAGTACTTC
CDR3: CASSARDRGEETQYF

length: 16
size: -
J: TRBJ2-1
D: -
V: TRBV29-1
DNA: TGCAGCGTTGAAGATGGAGCGGCGAGCTCCTACAATGAGCAGTTCTTC
CDR3: CSVEDGAASSYNEQFF

length: 16
size: -
J: TRBJ2-2
D: -
V: TRBV6-6
DNA: TGTGCCAGCAGTTACTCAGGGGGCGCGGGGACCGGGGAGCTGTTTTTT
CDR3: CASSYSGGAGTGELFF

length: 13
size: -
J: TRBJ1-1
D: -
V: TRBV5-8
DNA: TGTGCCAGCACCATCCTTAGGAACACTGAAGCTTTCTTT
CDR3: CASTILRNTEAFF

length: 12
size: -
J: TRBJ2-7
D: -
V: TRBV5-4
DNA: TGTGCCAGCAGCCCCAACTCCTACGAGCAGTACTTC
CDR3: CASSPNSYEQYF

length: 15
size: -
J: TRBJ1-2
D: TRBD1
V: TRBV5-1
DNA: TGCGCCAGCAAGCTGGACCCGACAGGGACGGGTGGCTACACCTTC
CDR3: CASKLDPTGTGGYTF

length: 16
size: -
J: TRBJ1-5
D: -
V: TRBV6-6
DNA: TGTGCCAGCAGTTCTTCCTCGGAAGGTAGCAATCAGCCCCAGCATTTT
CDR3: CASSSSSEGSNQPQHF

length: 17
size: -
J: TRBJ1-3
D: -
V: TRBV4-3
DNA: TGCGCCAGCAGCCGCGACGGACAGCCGAACTCTGGAAACACCATATATTTT
CDR3: CASSRDGQPNSGNTIYF

length: 14
size: -
J: TRBJ2-4
D: -
V: TRBV5-8
DNA: TGTGCCAGCAATGAGGGAATGGCCAAAAACATTCAGTACTTC
CDR3: CASNEGMAKNIQYF

length: 15
size: -
J: TRBJ2-7
D: TRBD2
V: TRBV11-3
DNA: TGTGCCAGCAGCCCGGGAGGCAAGGGGAACCACGAGCAGTACTTC
CDR3: CASSPGGKGNHEQYF

length: 15
size: -
J: TRBJ2-7
D: TRBD2
V: TRBV7-2
DNA: TGTGCCAGCAGCGCGACTAGCGGGGGGCCCTACGAGCAGTACTTC
CDR3: CASSATSGGPYEQYF

length: 14
size: -
J: TRBJ2-3
D: -
V: TRBV4-1
DNA: TGCGCCAGCAGCCAAGACTGGGGTCGGGATACGCAGTATTTT
CDR3: CASSQDWGRDTQYF

length: 15
size: -
J: TRBJ1-4
D: TRBD1
V: TRBV19
DNA: TGTGCCAGTAGACCCGGACAGGGGTTAGGTGAAAAACTGTTTTTT
CDR3: CASRPGQGLGEKLFF

length: 15
size: -
J: TRBJ1-4
D: -
V: TRBV7-9
DNA: TGTGCCAGCAGCTTAAAGGAGACAGGAGCTGAAAAACTGTTTTTT
CDR3: CASSLKETGAEKLFF

length: 15
size: -
J: TRBJ1-1
D: -
V: TRBV7-2
DNA: TGTGCCAGCAGCTTAGACGGCAGGACCGACACTGAAGCTTTCTTT
CDR3: CASSLDGRTDTEAFF

length: 14
size: -
J: TRBJ2-3
D: -
V: TRBV6-5
DNA: TGTGCCAGCAGTCTAGGACTAAACACAGATACGCAGTATTTT
CDR3: CASSLGLNTDTQYF

length: 16
size: -
J: TRBJ2-7
D: TRBD2
V: TRBV19
DNA: TGTGCCAGTAGTATTCTATACGGGACTAGGACCTACGAGCAGTACTTC
CDR3: CASSILYGTRTYEQYF

length: 13
size: -
J: TRBJ1-2
D: -
V: TRBV6-1
DNA: TGTGCCAGCACCGGACGTTGGGGAAATGGCTACACCTTC
CDR3: CASTGRWGNGYTF

length: 13
size: -
J: TRBJ1-2
D: TRBD1
V: TRBV30
DNA: TGTGCCTGGACACCCAGGGGGCTCTATGGCTACACTTTC
CDR3: CAWTPRGLYGYTF

length: 14
size: -
J: TRBJ2-7
D: TRBD1
V: TRBV19
DNA: TGTGCCAGTAGTGCGACAGGGACCTCCTACGAGCAGTACTTC
CDR3: CASSATGTSYEQYF

length: 15
size: -
J: TRBJ2-5
D: TRBD1
V: TRBV11-3
DNA: TGTGCCAGCAGCTCGGGACAGGGATCTCCAGAGACCCAGTACTTC
CDR3: CASSSGQGSPETQYF